This T cell receptor (beta chain) is drawn from a study of T cell repertoires in cytomegalovirus infection. Overall study: A matching HLA type, together with CMV infection, was signaled by public TCR beta signatures.

This clonotype came up a few times. Its target is unknown. Overall study findings and caveats: HLA-C-restricted, CMV-specific TCR beta clonotypes were dominant ex vivo. Cumulated frequencies of public TCR beta families served to identify carriers of CMV plus the relevant HLA.

Per the germline V gene, CDR1 is SGHRS and CDR2 is YFSETQ. This CDR3 is built from 17 residues. J gave up 5 bases and V 2 bases, and 12 bases lay outside the gene matches. TCRdb ran MiXCR on the reads and lists one entry per CDR3 protein. The repertoire holds about a million distinct CDR3 sequences, with roughly 30% as singletons. The source was cultured CD8+ T cells from PBMCs, collected from culture after CMV antigen stimulation. The rearrangement links TRBV5-1 to TRBJ2-7; 11 nucleotides agree with TRBD1. The clonotype originates from a human donor in good health (CMV status not recorded). Some clones in this sample may be carry-over from other donors' samples. The CDR3 is CASSFSGQGAINDEQYF. For the CDR3, the DNA is TGCGCCAGCAGCTTTTCCGGACAGGGGGCTATTAACGACGAGCAGTACTTC.